The next 8 T cell receptor beta chains were all read from a single sample in a study of neurological immune-mediated disorders. TCRdb re-analysed the 5' RACE reads in MiXCR, keeping a single row per CDR3 protein. This sample has roughly 70,000 distinct CDR3 sequences; around 5% occur once, and the top ten carry roughly 2.8%. Sequencing was performed on PBMCs. All receptors derive from a woman in her 30s with multiple sclerosis.

This clonotype has a handful of counts. The rearrangement uses TRBV6-1 and TRBJ2-5; TRBD2 agrees at 7 bases. This CDR3 has 13 amino acids. CDR1 and CDR2 (germline): MNHNS, SASEGT. J lost 7 bases, V lost 2 bases, and 4 bases had no gene match. The CDR3 sequence is CASSERGGGTQYF. CDR3 coding DNA: TGTGCCAGCAGTGAACGCGGGGGAGGGACCCAGTACTTC.

This clonotype has ten or more counts. The chain couples TRBV7-9 to TRBJ2-7, with D possibly TRBD1 on 6 matching bases. The length of the CDR3 is 15 residues. V lost 3 bases and J lost 2, with 14 bases in between. Germline loops: CDR1 SEHNR, CDR2 FQNEAQ (reference sequence). In DNA form, the CDR3 reads TGTGCCAGCAGCTTCGGGACATTGAGGACCTACGAGCAGTACTTC. It yields the protein CASSFGTLRTYEQYF.

A remark on this clonotype: This sequence may be a read error, since a much larger clone differs from it by one base. The chain recombines TRBV20-1 with TRBJ2-7; TRBD2 aligns across 7 bases. CDR3 length: 11 residues. CDR1 and CDR2 (germline): DFQATT, SNEGSKA (reference sequence). The CDR3 sequence: CSTSESYEQYF. CDR3 bases: TGCAGTACTAGCGAAAGTTACGAGCAGTACTTC.

This clonotype has more than one count but fewer than ten. The V call is TRBV7-2, the J call TRBJ2-1; D is ambiguous. This CDR3 region has 13 residues. Germline V lookup: CDR1 SGHTA, CDR2 FQGNSA. Trimming pared 9 bases from V and 5 bases from J, leaving 14 bases between. The CDR3 region is CASLPERNNEQFF. The CDR3, as DNA: TGTGCCAGTCTCCCTGAGAGAAACAATGAGCAGTTCTTC.

Ten or more counts support this clonotype. The V and J genes are TRBV7-2 and TRBJ1-5, with a weak D call TRBD1 (6 bases). This CDR3 region has 15 residues. Deletions cut 5 bases from V and 1 base from J, with 12 bases between. In germline, CDR1 is SGHTA, CDR2 FQGNSA. The CDR3: CASSRVGGSNQPQHF. The CDR3 nucleotides are TGTGCCAGCAGCCGGGTCGGGGGCAGCAATCAGCCCCAGCATTTT.

This clonotype was seen ten or more times. This chain uses TRBV6-5 with TRBJ2-2; a possible D gene is TRBD1 (5 bases). Looked up from germline, CDR1 is MNHEY and CDR2 is SVGAGI. V was cut by 0 bases and J by 2 bases, with 13 bases left in between. The CDR3 covers 17 residues. The CDR3 nucleotides are TGTGCCAGCAGTTACTCGTGGGGCCAGGTTAACACCGGGGAGCTGTTTTTT. Its protein is CASSYSWGQVNTGELFF.

This clonotype was seen at least ten times. CDR3 nucleotides: TGCAGTGCTAGTAGACCGGGACAGGGTCAAGAGACCCAGTACTTC. It codes for CSASRPGQGQETQYF. The chain has TRBV20-1 and TRBJ2-5, with TRBD1 matching over 9 bases. Germline assignment: CDR1 DFQATT and CDR2 SNEGSKA (reference sequence). With V trimmed by 3 bases and J by 2 bases, 7 bases remained unmatched. The CDR3 is made up of 15 amino acids.

This clonotype was recorded many times. J is TRBJ2-3 and V is TRBV20-1, with TRBD2 matching 10 bases. Losses at the gene ends were 3 bases for V and 6 bases for J; bases not matched to a gene: 6. The V gene's germline CDR1 is DFQATT and CDR2 SNEGSKA (reference sequence). The length of the CDR3 is 14 residues. The CDR3 reads CSARASGGGDTQYF. The CDR3 coding sequence is TGCAGTGCTAGGGCTAGCGGGGGAGGGGATACGCAGTATTTT.